This T cell receptor beta chain came from a study of blood T cell repertoires in COVID-19 (dated by TCRdb to the early 2020s). The study in broad terms: Samples covering the acute and convalescent phases of COVID-19 were provided by collaborators in the United States, Italy and Spain. Where available, HLA class I and class II types were obtained from metadata supplied by the sample provider rather than from assay-based typing. The prospective study material was composed of cDNA or gDNA derived from T cells, B-cell-depleted T cells, or PBMCs. The dataset comprised deeply sampled blood TCRbeta repertoires from subjects exposed to, actively infected with, or recovered from COVID-19. Sample metadata almost always included a de-identified subject ID, COVID-19 status, age in years and sex. Samples came from the ongoing ImmuneRACE study (first 160 participants) plus 1,254 subjects from 6 global collaborators. A freely available public database, intended as a resource for researchers studying the immune response to SARS-CoV-2, is where the repertoires were released.

A note on this clone: The antigen it binds to is not known. Nothing much larger sits one base from this clone, and base qualities are not available.

Collaborating institutions collected whole blood in K2EDTA tubes following their own protocols. For TCRbeta analysis, collaborators shipped samples in one of three forms: frozen whole blood, isolated PBMCs, or DNA extracted from either of those sample types. TCRbeta CDR3 regions were amplified from genomic DNA using the immunoSEQ Assay, a bias-controlled multiplex PCR. Concerning the study's data processing: The number of nucleated cells in each sample was estimated by amplification of reference gene primers within the assay. To quantify the absolute abundance of each unique TCRbeta CDR3 rearrangement, sequence reads were collapsed and filtered. Productive Simpson clonality was computed per sample as the square root of Simpson's diversity index over productive rearrangements. TCRdb took this table from immuneACCESS and kept in-frame rearrangements with V and J called. Such tables lack part of the clones; where checked against another copy, unresolved V genes explain under half of the gap, and the rest is unexplained. The V and J calls and clone size are taken from that table; D and trimming were inferred from the DNA. The sample includes over 120,000 clones, with around nine tenths observed a single time. 8.5% to 9% of the sample belongs to the ten largest clones.

Germline trimming: 0 bases from V, 2 bases from J; junction bases outside gene matches: 6. From the cysteine up to the phenylalanine, the CDR3 has a length of 16 residues. The kept DNA is CDR3 alone, 48 bases in frame from the first base. CDR1 and CDR2 were assigned from the germline V gene as SGHTA and FQGNSA. Results the study describes overall, beyond this receptor: The amount of clinical and demographic metadata varied by source and participant and was provided uncurated.

Recombination connected TRBV7-2 to TRBJ2-5, with TRBD2 identical over 7 junction bases. This sequence originates from a woman in her fifties or sixties with active or convalescent COVID-19. The source material was peripheral blood. The CDR3 reads CASSLAAGSGQETQYF. The nucleotides are TGTGCCAGCAGCTTAGCAGCGGGGTCGGGGCAAGAGACCCAGTACTTC.